This T cell receptor beta chain came from a study of T cell responses to AZD1222 COVID-19 vaccine. Across the whole study: Researchers grouped second doses given at about 4 or about 12 weeks into one pool.

As regards this clone: Antigen unknown.

Measured with immunoSEQ multiplex PCR; TCRdb has only the in-frame clones, and not every one. This sample has fewer than 200,000 clones, with 85% to 95% found just once. General study results and limits: Researchers report vaccine-associated CD4 TCRs spanning spike, with dominance at 160-218 and 743-854.

The receptor comes from an adult in good health. Sequences were derived from peripheral blood, sampled on day 0 of AZD1222 vaccination.

Here the CDR3 reads CASKGQPMNTEAFF. The CDR3 bases are TGTGCCAGTAAGGGGCAGCCTATGAACACTGAAGCTTTCTTT. The chain links TRBV19 to TRBJ1-1, with a weak D call TRBD1 (5 bases). CDR1 is LNHDA and CDR2 is SQIVND in the germline V gene (reference sequence). V was cut by 7 bases and J by 0 bases, with 12 bases left in between. The CDR3 covers 14 residues.